These 15 T cell receptor beta chains share one sample of origin, sequenced in a study of T cell responses to AZD1222 COVID-19 vaccine. Clones were read by immunoSEQ multiplex PCR, and TCRdb kept only the in-frame ones, dropping some. The table lists about 120,000 clones, 88% of them singletons. Sample: peripheral blood, taken on day 0 of MenACWY control vaccination. Every receptor here comes from an adult in good health.

The chain uses TRBV11-2 and TRBJ2-1; the D gene is possibly TRBD1 (6 bases). CDR1 and CDR2 from the germline V gene are SGHAT and FQNNGV. V was clipped by 4 bases and J by 2 bases, with 12 bases between them. CDR3 length: 15 residues. The CDR3 bases are TGTGCCAGCAGCTCCTCAGGGGCTCCCTACAATGAGCAGTTCTTC. Translation: CASSSSGAPYNEQFF.

The chain uses TRBV6-5 and TRBJ1-2; TRBD1 is a possible D gene (5 bases). V was shortened by 7 bases and J by 4 bases, with 10 bases between the two germline ends. This CDR3 is built from 12 residues. Per germline, CDR1 MNHEY and CDR2 SVGAGI. The CDR3 loop reads CASKTGGYGYTF. The CDR3 DNA follows: TGTGCCAGCAAAACCGGGGGCTATGGCTACACCTTC.

This clone was seen a few times. The chain is built from TRBV19 and TRBJ1-5; D not resolved. Trimming shortened V by 0 bases and J by 3 bases, and 3 bases separated the two germline ends. CDR1 is LNHDA, CDR2 SQIVND, per germline (reference sequence). The CDR3 covers 13 residues. CDR3 sequence reads: CASSIEPNQPQHF. CDR3 coding DNA: TGTGCCAGTAGTATAGAACCCAATCAGCCCCAGCATTTT.

This clone was seen a few times. The rearrangement uses TRBV5-1 and TRBJ1-1; D unresolved. V was trimmed by 0 bases and J by 4 bases, leaving 10 bases between them. The CDR3 contains 14 residues. CDR1 and CDR2 from the germline V gene are SGHRS and YFSETQ. The DNA for the CDR3 is TGCGCCAGCAGCTTGGGAACCTGGGGCACTGAAGCTTTCTTT. As protein: CASSLGTWGTEAFF. Complete variable domain (other parts from reference TRBV5-1 and TRBJ1-1): KAGVTQTPRYLIKTRGQQVTLSCSPISGHRSVSWYQQTPGQGLQFLFEYFSETQRNKGNFPGRFSGRQFSNSRSEMNVSTLELGDSALYLCASSLGTWGTEAFFGQGTRLTVV.

This clone appeared a few times. The V gene is TRBV28, the J gene TRBJ2-7, with 9 bases lining up with TRBD2. Losses at the gene ends were 7 bases for V and 4 bases for J; bases not matched to a gene: 8. Germline V gene sequence: CDR1 MDHEN, CDR2 SYDVKM. The CDR3 runs to 14 residues. The CDR3 nucleotides are TGTGCCAGCAATAAGGTAGCGGGAGTTTACGAGCAGTACTTC. It encodes CASNKVAGVYEQYF.

This clone has more than one count but fewer than ten. The gene calls are TRBV19 and TRBJ1-1, with no clear D. V gave up 0 bases and J gave up 0 bases, with 8 bases separating them. The CDR3 spans 15 residues. The germline V gene has CDR1 LNHDA and CDR2 SQIVND (reference sequence). The DNA for the CDR3 is TGTGCCAGTAGTATAGAGACATATATGAACACTGAAGCTTTCTTT. Translating it yields CASSIETYMNTEAFF.

This clone was counted a single time. The chain employs TRBV2 and TRBJ2-7, with TRBD2 identical over 8 bases. This CDR3 is 14 amino acids long. V shed 7 bases, J shed 2 bases, and the junction held 7 bases outside the gene matches. The germline V gene has CDR1 SNHLY and CDR2 FYNNEI. In DNA, the CDR3 is TGTGCCAGCATTACTAGCGGTTTTCCCTACGAGCAGTACTTC. Translation gives CASITSGFPYEQYF.

This chain connects TRBV7-3 to TRBJ1-1; 7 nucleotides align to TRBD1. V lost 2 bases and J lost 5; bases outside the gene matches: 17. Germline V gives CDR1 SGHTA, CDR2 FQGTGA. The CDR3 loop spans 18 amino acids. CDR3 bases: TGTGCCAGCAGCTTATTTGCTCTTGGGGCAGGGGGTGAAACTGAAGCTTTCTTT. It is translated as CASSLFALGAGGETEAFF.

The rearrangement uses TRBV28 and TRBJ1-2; D gene unclear. The CDR3 is 13 residues long. From germline, CDR1 is MDHEN and CDR2 SYDVKM. V was shortened by 3 bases and J by 2 bases, with 7 bases between the two germline ends. DNA for the CDR3: TGTGCCAGCAGTTTCCGAGAAAACTATGGCTACACCTTC. Protein product: CASSFRENYGYTF.

The chain joins TRBV28 to TRBJ1-4; maybe TRBD1 (6 bases). In germline, CDR1 is MDHEN, CDR2 SYDVKM. This CDR3 is built from 16 residues. The germline V and J ends were trimmed by 5 bases and 5 bases, with 18 bases remaining between them. CDR3 in DNA: TGTGCCAGCAGTCCCGCCACGAGGGGGGGCAATGAAAAACTGTTTTTT. Amino acids: CASSPATRGGNEKLFF.

Only a few counts were recorded for this clone. The chain links TRBV30 to TRBJ1-1, with D possibly being TRBD1 (5 bases). The CDR3 has 14 residues. Trimming removed 2 bases from V and 6 bases from J, with 16 bases in between. The V gene's germline CDR1 is GTSNPN and CDR2 SVGIG (reference sequence). The CDR3: CAWSLRGPSAEAFF. CDR3 coding DNA: TGTGCCTGGAGTTTACGGGGACCATCGGCTGAAGCTTTCTTT.

The chain carries TRBV5-1 and TRBJ2-1, with TRBD2 matching 7 bases. From germline, CDR1 is SGHRS and CDR2 YFSETQ. The CDR3 runs 15 residues. The V and J ends lost 0 bases and 6 bases, in that order; junction bases with no gene match: 6. In DNA form, the CDR3 reads TGCGCCAGCAGCTTGGAGGGAGCTAGCGGCAATGAGCAGTTCTTC. Protein: CASSLEGASGNEQFF.

The J gene is TRBJ2-1, the V gene TRBV19; D possibly corresponds to TRBD2 (6 bases). From germline, CDR1 is LNHDA and CDR2 SQIVND (reference sequence). The CDR3 loop spans 14 amino acids. Trimming shortened V by 4 bases and J by 5 bases, and 12 bases separated the two germline ends. In nucleotides, the CDR3 is TGTGCCAGTAGTACCCCTTGGGGGGACAATGAGCAGTTCTTC. Protein sequence: CASSTPWGDNEQFF.

The chain employs TRBV6-4 and TRBJ2-3; the D gene is possibly TRBD2 (6 bases). The germline CDR1 and CDR2 sequences are MRHNA and SNTAGT. Between the trimmed V and J ends, which lost 3 bases and 2 bases, there was a span of 12 bases. The CDR3 consists of 15 residues. The CDR3 spells CASSDGTAHTDTQYF. CDR3 coding DNA: TGTGCCAGCAGTGATGGGACTGCTCACACAGATACGCAGTATTTT.

This clone has a handful of counts. This sequence joins TRBV4-1 and TRBJ2-1; D gene uncertain. The V gene lost 2 bases and the J gene lost 5 bases, with 13 bases spanning the gap. The CDR3 loop spans 15 amino acids. Looked up from germline, CDR1 is MGHRA and CDR2 is YSYEKL. CDR3 sequence: CASSQNPRTNNEQFF. CDR3 bases: TGCGCCAGCAGCCAAAACCCAAGAACAAACAATGAGCAGTTCTTC.